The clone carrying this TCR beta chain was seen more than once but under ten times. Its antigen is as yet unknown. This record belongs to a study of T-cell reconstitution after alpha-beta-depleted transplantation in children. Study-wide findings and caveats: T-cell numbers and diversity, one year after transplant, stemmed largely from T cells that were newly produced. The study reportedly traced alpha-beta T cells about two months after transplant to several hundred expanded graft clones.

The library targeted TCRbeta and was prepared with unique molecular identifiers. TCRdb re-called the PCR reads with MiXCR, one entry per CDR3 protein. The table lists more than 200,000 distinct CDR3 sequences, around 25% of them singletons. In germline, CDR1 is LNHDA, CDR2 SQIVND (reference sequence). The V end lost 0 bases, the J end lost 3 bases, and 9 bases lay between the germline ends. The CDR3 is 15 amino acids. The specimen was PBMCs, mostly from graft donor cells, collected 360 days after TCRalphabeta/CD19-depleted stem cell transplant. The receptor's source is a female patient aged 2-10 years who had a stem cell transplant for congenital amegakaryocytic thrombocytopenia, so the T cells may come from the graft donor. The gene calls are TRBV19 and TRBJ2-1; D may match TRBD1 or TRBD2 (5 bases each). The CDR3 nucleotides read TGTGCCAGTAGTATAGAAGGGGACGGCTACAATGAGCAGTTCTTC. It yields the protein CASSIEGDGYNEQFF.